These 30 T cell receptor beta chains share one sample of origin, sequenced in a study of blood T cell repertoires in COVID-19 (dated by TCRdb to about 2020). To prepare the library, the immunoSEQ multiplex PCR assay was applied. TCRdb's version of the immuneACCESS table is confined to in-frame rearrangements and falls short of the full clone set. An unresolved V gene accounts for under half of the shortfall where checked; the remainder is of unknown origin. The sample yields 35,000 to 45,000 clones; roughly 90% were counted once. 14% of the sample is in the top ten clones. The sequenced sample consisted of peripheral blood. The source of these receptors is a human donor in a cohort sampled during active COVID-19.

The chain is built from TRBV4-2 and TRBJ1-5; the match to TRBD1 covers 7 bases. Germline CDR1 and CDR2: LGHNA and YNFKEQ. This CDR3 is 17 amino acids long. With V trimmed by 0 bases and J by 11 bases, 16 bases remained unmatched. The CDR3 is CASSQEVVSRGYVSQHF. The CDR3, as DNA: TGTGCCAGCAGCCAAGAGGTCGTTAGCAGGGGGTACGTATCCCAGCATTTT.

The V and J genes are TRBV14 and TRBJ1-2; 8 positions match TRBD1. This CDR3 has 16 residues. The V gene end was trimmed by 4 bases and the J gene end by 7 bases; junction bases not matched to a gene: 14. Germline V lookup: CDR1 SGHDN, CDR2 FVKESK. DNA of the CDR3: TGTGCCAGCAGCCCCTATCCGGGACAGGCTTTTGGTGGCTACACCTTC. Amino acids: CASSPYPGQAFGGYTF.

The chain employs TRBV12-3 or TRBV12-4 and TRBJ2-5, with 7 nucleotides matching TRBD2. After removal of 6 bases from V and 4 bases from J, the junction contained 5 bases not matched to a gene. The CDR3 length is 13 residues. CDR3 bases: TGTGCCAGCAGCCGGGGGAGGGTAGAGACCCAGTACTTC. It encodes CASSRGRVETQYF.

This CDR3 reads CASSPQGLHTGELFF. CDR3 coding DNA: TGTGCCAGCAGCCCCCAGGGCCTACACACCGGGGAGCTGTTTTTT. The rearrangement links TRBV7-2 to TRBJ2-2, with D possibly TRBD1 on 5 matching bases. The V end was cut by 5 bases, the J end by 3 bases, with 13 bases between. The V gene's germline CDR1 is SGHTA and CDR2 FQGNSA. The CDR3 runs to 15 residues. The complete variable domain, with remaining parts taken from reference TRBV7-2 and TRBJ2-2, reads GAGVSQSPSNKVTEKGKDVELRCDPISGHTALYWYRQSLGQGLEFLIYFQGNSAPDKSGLPSDRFSAERTGGSVSTLTIQRTQQEDSAVYLCASSPQGLHTGELFFGEGSRLTVL.

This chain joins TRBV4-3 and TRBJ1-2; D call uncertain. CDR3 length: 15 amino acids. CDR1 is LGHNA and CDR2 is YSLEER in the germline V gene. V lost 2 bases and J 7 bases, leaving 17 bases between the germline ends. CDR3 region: CASSQPGFPTFGYTF. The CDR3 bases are TGCGCCAGCAGCCAACCGGGGTTCCCGACGTTTGGCTACACCTTC.

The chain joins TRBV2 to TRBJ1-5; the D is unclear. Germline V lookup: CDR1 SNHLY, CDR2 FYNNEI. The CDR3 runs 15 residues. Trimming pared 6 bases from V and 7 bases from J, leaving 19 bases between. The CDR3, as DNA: TGTGCCAGCAGCCAATCCATGGAGATGCGGCAGCCCCAGCATTTT. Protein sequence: CASSQSMEMRQPQHF.

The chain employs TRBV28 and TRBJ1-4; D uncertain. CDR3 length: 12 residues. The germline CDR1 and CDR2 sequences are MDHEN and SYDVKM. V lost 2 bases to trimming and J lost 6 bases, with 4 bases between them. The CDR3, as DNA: TGTGCCAGCAGTTTACCTCATGAAAAACTGTTTTTT. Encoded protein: CASSLPHEKLFF. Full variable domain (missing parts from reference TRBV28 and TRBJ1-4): DVKVTQSSRYLVKRTGEKVFLECVQDMDHENMFWYRQDPGLGLRLIYFSYDVKMKEKGDIPEGYSVSREKKERFSLILESASTNQTSMYLCASSLPHEKLFFGSGTQLSVL.

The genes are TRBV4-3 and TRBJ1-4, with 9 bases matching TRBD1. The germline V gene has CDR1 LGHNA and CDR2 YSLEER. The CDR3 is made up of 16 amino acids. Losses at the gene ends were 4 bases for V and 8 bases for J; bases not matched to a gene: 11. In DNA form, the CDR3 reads TGCGCCAGCAGCCTAAACCCGGGACAGGGTGGAGAAAAACTGTTTTTT. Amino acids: CASSLNPGQGGEKLFF.

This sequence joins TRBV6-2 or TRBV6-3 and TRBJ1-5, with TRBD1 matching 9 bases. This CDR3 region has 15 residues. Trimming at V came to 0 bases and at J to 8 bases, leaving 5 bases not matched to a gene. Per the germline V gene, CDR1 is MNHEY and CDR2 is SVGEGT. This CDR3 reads CASSYSTGGDEPQHF. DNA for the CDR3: TGTGCCAGCAGTTACTCGACAGGGGGGGATGAGCCCCAGCATTTT.

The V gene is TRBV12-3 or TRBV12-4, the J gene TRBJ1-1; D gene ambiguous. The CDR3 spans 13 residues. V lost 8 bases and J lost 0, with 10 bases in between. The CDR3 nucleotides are TGTGCCAGCGGCAAAAGAATGAACACTGAAGCTTTCTTT. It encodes CASGKRMNTEAFF.

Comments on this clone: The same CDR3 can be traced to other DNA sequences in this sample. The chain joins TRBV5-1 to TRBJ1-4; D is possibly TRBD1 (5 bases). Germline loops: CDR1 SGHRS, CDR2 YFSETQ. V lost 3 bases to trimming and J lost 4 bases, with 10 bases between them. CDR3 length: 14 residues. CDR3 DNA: TGCGCCAGCAGCTCCCAGGGTGTTAATGAAAAACTGTTTTTT. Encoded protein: CASSSQGVNEKLFF.

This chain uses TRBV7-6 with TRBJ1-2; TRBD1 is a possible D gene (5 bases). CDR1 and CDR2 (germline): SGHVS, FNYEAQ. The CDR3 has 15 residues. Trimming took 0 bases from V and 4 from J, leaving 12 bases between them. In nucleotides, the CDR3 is TGTGCCAGCAGCTTAGCAGTGGGCCAGGGCTATGGCTACACCTTC. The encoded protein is CASSLAVGQGYGYTF.

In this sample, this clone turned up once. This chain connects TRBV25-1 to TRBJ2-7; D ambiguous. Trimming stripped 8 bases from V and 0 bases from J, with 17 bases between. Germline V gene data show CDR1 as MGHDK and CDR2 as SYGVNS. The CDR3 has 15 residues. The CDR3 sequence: CASSSSRKSSYEQYF. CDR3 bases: TGTGCCAGCTCTAGTAGCCGTAAAAGCTCCTACGAGCAGTACTTC.

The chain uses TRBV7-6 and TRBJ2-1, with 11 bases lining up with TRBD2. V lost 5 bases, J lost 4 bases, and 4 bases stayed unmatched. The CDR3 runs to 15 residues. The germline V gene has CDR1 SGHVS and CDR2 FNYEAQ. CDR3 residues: CASSPGLAVYNEQFF. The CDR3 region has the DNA TGTGCCAGCAGCCCGGGACTAGCGGTATACAATGAGCAGTTCTTC.

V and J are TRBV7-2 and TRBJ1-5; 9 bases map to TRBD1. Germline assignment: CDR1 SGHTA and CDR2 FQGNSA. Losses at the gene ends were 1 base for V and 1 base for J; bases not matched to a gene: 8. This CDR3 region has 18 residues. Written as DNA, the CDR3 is TGTGCCAGCAGCTTAGAGGACAGGGGTGTGGGGAGCAATCAGCCCCAGCATTTT. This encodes CASSLEDRGVGSNQPQHF.

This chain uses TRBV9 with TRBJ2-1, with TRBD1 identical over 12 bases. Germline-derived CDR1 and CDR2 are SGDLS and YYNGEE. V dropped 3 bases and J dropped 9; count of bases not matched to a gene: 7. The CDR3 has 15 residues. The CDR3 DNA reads TGTGCCAGCAGCGCTCAGGGACAGGGGGCGCGTGAGCAGTTCTTC. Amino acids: CASSAQGQGAREQFF. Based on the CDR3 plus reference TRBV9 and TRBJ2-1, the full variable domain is DSGVTQTPKHLITATGQRVTLRCSPRSGDLSVYWYQQSLDQGLQFLIQYYNGEERAKGNILERFSAQQFPDLHSELNLSSLELGDSALYFCASSAQGQGAREQFFGPGTRLTVL.

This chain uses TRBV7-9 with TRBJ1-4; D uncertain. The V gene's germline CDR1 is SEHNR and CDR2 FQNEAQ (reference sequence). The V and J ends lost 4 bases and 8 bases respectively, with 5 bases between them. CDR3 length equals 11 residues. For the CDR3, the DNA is TGTGCCAGCAGCTCCACAGAAAAACTGTTTTTT. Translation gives CASSSTEKLFF.

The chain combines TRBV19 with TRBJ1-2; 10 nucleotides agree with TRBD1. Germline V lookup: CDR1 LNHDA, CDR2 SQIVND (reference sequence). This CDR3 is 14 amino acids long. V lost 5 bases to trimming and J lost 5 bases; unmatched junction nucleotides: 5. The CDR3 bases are TGTGCCAGTAGTGGGACAGGGGAATATTATGGCTACACCTTC. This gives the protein CASSGTGEYYGYTF.

This chain's CDR3 is CASSPNRGTMYGYTF. As DNA, the CDR3 is TGTGCCAGCTCACCTAACAGGGGAACTATGTATGGCTACACCTTC. The rearrangement joins TRBV18 to TRBJ1-2; TRBD1 matches at 7 bases. Germline assignment: CDR1 KGHSH and CDR2 LQKENI. This CDR3 spans 15 amino acids. The V segment lost 3 bases and the J segment 5 bases; nucleotides outside the gene matches: 9.

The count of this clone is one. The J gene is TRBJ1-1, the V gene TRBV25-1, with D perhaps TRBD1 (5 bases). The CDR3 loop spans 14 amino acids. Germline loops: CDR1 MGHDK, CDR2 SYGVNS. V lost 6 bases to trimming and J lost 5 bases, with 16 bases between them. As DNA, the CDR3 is TGTGCCAGCAGCGCAGGGTACTCGTTGACTGAAGCTTTCTTT. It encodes CASSAGYSLTEAFF.

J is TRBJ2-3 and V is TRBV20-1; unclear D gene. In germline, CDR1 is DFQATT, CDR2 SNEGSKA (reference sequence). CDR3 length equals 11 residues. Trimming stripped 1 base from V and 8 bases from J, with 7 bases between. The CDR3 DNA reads TGCAGTGCTAGAGTTGCTAGTACGCAGTATTTT. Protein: CSARVASTQYF.

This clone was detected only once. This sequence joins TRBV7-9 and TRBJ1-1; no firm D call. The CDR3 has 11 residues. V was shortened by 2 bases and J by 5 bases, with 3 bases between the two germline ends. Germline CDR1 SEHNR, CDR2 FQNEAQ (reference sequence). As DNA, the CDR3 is TGTGCCAGCAGCTTACGGACTGAAGCTTTCTTT. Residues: CASSLRTEAFF.

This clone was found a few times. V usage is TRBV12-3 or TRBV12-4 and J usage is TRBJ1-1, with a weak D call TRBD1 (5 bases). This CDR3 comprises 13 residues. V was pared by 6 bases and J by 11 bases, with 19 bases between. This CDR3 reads CASSHSTGRGAFF. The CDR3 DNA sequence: TGTGCCAGCAGCCACTCGACGGGGCGGGGGGCTTTCTTT.

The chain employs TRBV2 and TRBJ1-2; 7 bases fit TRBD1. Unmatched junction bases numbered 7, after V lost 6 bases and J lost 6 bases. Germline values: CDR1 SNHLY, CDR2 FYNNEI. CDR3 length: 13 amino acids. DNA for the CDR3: TGTGCCAGCAGAGCCGACAGGGTGGATGGCTACACCTTC. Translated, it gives CASRADRVDGYTF.

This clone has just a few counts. CDR3 loop: CASSTADRVHGYEQYF. CDR3 sequence (DNA): TGCGCCAGCAGCACCGCCGACAGGGTTCATGGTTACGAGCAGTACTTC. J is TRBJ2-7 and V is TRBV5-1, with 7 bases fitting TRBD1. V dropped 4 bases and J dropped 4; count of bases not matched to a gene: 14. The CDR3 extends over 16 amino acids. Germline V CDR1 and CDR2: SGHRS, YFSETQ.

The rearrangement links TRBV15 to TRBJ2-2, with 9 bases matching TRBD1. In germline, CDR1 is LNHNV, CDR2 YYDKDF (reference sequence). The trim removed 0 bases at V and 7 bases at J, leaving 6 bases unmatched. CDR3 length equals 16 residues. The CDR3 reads CATSREPQGANGELFF. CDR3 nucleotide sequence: TGTGCCACCAGCAGAGAACCACAGGGGGCAAACGGGGAGCTGTTTTTT.

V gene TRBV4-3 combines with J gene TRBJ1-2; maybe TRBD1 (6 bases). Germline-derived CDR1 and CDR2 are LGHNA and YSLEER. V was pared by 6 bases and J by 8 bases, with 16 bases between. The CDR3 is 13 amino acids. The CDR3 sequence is CASSQQGDRGYTF. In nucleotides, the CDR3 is TGCGCCAGCAGTCAACAGGGAGACAGGGGCTACACCTTC.

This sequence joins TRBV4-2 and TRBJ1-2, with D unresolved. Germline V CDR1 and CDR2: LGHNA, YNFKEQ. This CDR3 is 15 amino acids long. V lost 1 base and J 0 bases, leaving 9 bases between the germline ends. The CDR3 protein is CASSQVARTNYGYTF. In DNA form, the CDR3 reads TGTGCCAGCAGCCAAGTGGCCAGGACTAACTATGGCTACACCTTC.

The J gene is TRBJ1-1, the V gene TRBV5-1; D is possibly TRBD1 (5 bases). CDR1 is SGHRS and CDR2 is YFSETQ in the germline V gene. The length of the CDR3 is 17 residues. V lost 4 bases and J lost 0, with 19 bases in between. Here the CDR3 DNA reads TGCGCCAGCAGCCGCTCTGAATTAGGGGATTTGAACACTGAAGCTTTCTTT. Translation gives CASSRSELGDLNTEAFF.

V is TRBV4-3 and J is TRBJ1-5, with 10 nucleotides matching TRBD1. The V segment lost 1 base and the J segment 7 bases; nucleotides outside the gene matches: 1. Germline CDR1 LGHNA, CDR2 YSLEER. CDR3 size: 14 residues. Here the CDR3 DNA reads TGCGCCAGCAGCCAAGGGACAGGGGGACAGCCCCAGCATTTT. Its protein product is CASSQGTGGQPQHF.